This paragraph reports one TCR beta chain. There is no known antigen for this receptor. Base qualities are missing; no much larger clone stands one base away. These data come from a study of T cell responses to AZD1222 COVID-19 vaccine (dated by TCRdb to the early 2020s). Looking at the study overall: A total of 233 trial participants underwent TCR sequencing, of whom nearly 210 had received two doses of AZD1222 and roughly 26 had received two doses of the MenACWY control vaccine. Trial participants were enrolled by age into subgroups of 18-55, 56-69 and 70-plus years, and about 150, 27 and 61 TCR-sequenced participants, respectively, were included in these subgroups. Findings and caveats that apply to the study as a whole: The whole spike protein was spanned by vaccine-associated CD4 TCRs, and dominant responses were seen in regions 160-218 and 743-854. The 56-69-year group was small, and its depth increase did not reach significance, likely because of low power. Because no day 14 peak-response samples were available, repertoires were characterized only after the peak T cell response. A significant rise in spike-specific TCR breadth and depth was observed after two AZD1222 doses relative to day 0 and relative to MenACWY recipients. Conclusions about previously exposed vaccinees are limited, since just five or six AZD1222 recipients were seropositive for SARS-CoV-2 at baseline. Participants were mostly white British, with more females than males. The authors suggested clonal diversity may have been underestimated. Epitopes outside the regions mutated in the B.1.351 and B.1.1.7 variants were reportedly recognized by nearly half of the unique spike-specific TCRs.

The CDR3 regions of human TCRbeta chains were analyzed by immunosequencing. On the authors' methods: TCRs in the repertoires were matched against a reference library of SARS-CoV-2-specific TCRs that had been generated with the MIRA antigen-specificity platform. Breadth was defined as the fraction of unique TCRs that were SARS-CoV-2-associated. Depth was defined as the fraction of total T cells that were SARS-CoV-2-associated. Using the MIRA data, every spike-specific TCR was mapped to the spike region that the TCR reacted to and assigned to either a CD4 or a CD8 class. Log10-transformed breadth and depth values were compared by one-way ANOVA with Sidak's multiple comparisons tests. In TCRdb, the immuneACCESS table is reduced to in-frame sequences with V and J assigned. These tables do not hold every clone; where another copy was compared, an unresolved V gene accounts for under half, and the others remain unexplained. V, J and clone size were drawn from that table, and D and trimming were deduced from the DNA. Across this sample there are 35,000 to 50,000 clones, with around 80% seen only once. The ten largest account for 20% to 25% of the sample.

The time point label for this specimen denotes: about 28 days (+/-7) after the second vaccine dose. The sample's treatment or condition label, in plain terms: meningococcal conjugate vaccine given as trial control. Vaccinee samples came from UK trials COV001 and COV002, including a single-blind randomized controlled phase 2/3 trial of AZD1222 (ChAdOx1 nCoV-19) in healthy adults. For TCRbeta chain sequencing, PBMC samples were collected from trial participants at day 0 and at day 28 after the second dose. There are 15 amino acids in the CDR3, from cysteine to phenylalanine inclusive. Of the read, only the CDR3 DNA is kept; its 45 bases are in frame from base 1. The trim is 2 bases for V and 0 bases for J, with a gap of 11 bases between the germline ends. CDR1 and CDR2 (SGHKS, YYEKEE) derive from the germline V gene (reference sequence).

Recombination linked TRBV5-5 to TRBJ1-1; the D gene is perhaps TRBD1, on 5 matching bases. The source material was peripheral blood, sampled 28 days after the second dose of the MenACWY control vaccine. This receptor was identified in an adult who received the MenACWY meningococcal vaccine as a control. The DNA reads TGTGCCAGCAGCTTCTCGACAGCCTTGAACACTGAAGCTTTCTTT. The encoded protein is CASSFSTALNTEAFF.